The 18 T cell receptor beta chains reported below all come from one sample, sequenced in a study of blood T cells in healthy people across ages. A second roughly 6 to 11 cycle PCR used barcoded and J-beta primers. TCRdb itself ran the 5' RACE reads through MiXCR, one entry per CDR3 protein. The table records around 1,000,000 distinct CDR3 sequences, 25% of them present only once. The sample was also reused in another study, on T cells of mothers and their children.

Specimen: blood. These receptors were collected from a girl aged 2 to 9 in good health.

This clonotype was observed a handful of times. The chain is built from TRBV5-6 and TRBJ2-7; D call uncertain. CDR1 is SGHDT and CDR2 is YYEEEE in the germline V gene. CDR3 size: 14 residues. The V end lost 1 base, the J end lost 6 bases, and 14 bases lay between the germline ends. The CDR3 sequence is CASSLTGVAVEQYF. As DNA, the CDR3 is TGTGCCAGCAGCTTGACTGGAGTTGCTGTCGAGCAGTACTTC.

This clonotype was seen only a few times. This chain connects TRBV29-1 to TRBJ2-5; weak D call: TRBD1 (5 bases). Trimming stripped 0 bases from V and 5 bases from J, with 16 bases between. The V gene's germline CDR1 is SQVTM and CDR2 ANQGSEA. This CDR3 has 15 residues. The CDR3 bases are TGCAGCGTTGAAGATCTTGCAGGGTCTGGGGAGACCCAGTACTTC. Encoded protein: CSVEDLAGSGETQYF.

DNA for the CDR3: TGTGCCAGCAGTCCGCGGACGTCCTTGGGGTACACCTTC. Amino acids: CASSPRTSLGYTF. This chain connects TRBV28 to TRBJ1-2; no firm D call. CDR3 length: 13 amino acids. From germline, CDR1 is MDHEN and CDR2 SYDVKM. Deletions cut 5 bases from V and 11 bases from J, with 18 bases between.

This clonotype was observed a handful of times. V gene TRBV6-1 combines with J gene TRBJ2-3; 10 bases agree with TRBD2. Looked up from germline, CDR1 is MNHNS and CDR2 is SASEGT. This CDR3 is built from 17 residues. The V and J ends lost 5 bases and 0 bases, in that order; junction bases with no gene match: 8. The CDR3 loop is CASSQNPAGGSTDTQYF. The CDR3 DNA follows: TGTGCCAGCAGTCAAAATCCAGCGGGGGGGAGCACAGATACGCAGTATTTT.

This chain links TRBV4-1 with TRBJ2-7; D is ambiguous. This CDR3 has 13 amino acids. Trimming took off 0 bases at V and 6 bases at J, with 9 bases between the two ends. Germline V gene lookup returns CDR1 MGHRA and CDR2 YSYEKL. In nucleotides, the CDR3 is TGCGCCAGCAGCCAAGACGGGTTTTCCGAGCAGTACTTC. Protein: CASSQDGFSEQYF.

The chain carries TRBV2 and TRBJ2-3; no definite D call. The J call is uncertain, as TRBJ1-5 better fits the DNA end. The CDR3 runs to 13 residues. The V gene's germline CDR1 is SNHLY and CDR2 FYNNEI. CDR3 sequence: CASSDRLGYTQHF. CDR3 DNA: TGTGCCAGCAGTGATCGTCTGGGTTATACGCAGCATTTT.

In its sample, this clonotype was seen a few times. The CDR3 DNA sequence: TGTGCCAGCAGCCCTGTTCTAGCGGGAGGGCCGGGAGAGACCCAGTACTTC. This gives the protein CASSPVLAGGPGETQYF. This chain uses TRBV7-2 with TRBJ2-5, with TRBD2 matching 12 bases. This CDR3 spans 17 amino acids. The germline gives CDR1 SGHTA, CDR2 FQGNSA. J gave up 4 bases and V 5 bases, and 11 bases lay outside the gene matches.

CDR3 sequence reads: CASSPRTGGSRETQYF. The CDR3 DNA reads as TGTGCCAGCAGCCCGAGGACAGGGGGCTCAAGGGAGACCCAGTACTTC. This chain connects TRBV9 to TRBJ2-5; 11 bases map to TRBD1. The germline gives CDR1 SGDLS, CDR2 YYNGEE. The CDR3 runs 16 residues. With 4 bases clipped from V and 5 bases from J, the junction kept 10 bases outside the gene matches.

The V call is TRBV25-1, the J call TRBJ1-5; no definite D call. The CDR3 runs 14 residues. V lost 3 bases and J 7 bases, leaving 13 bases between the germline ends. Germline CDR1 is MGHDK and CDR2 is SYGVNS. CDR3 amino acids: CASSDYMDGQPQHF. As DNA, the CDR3 is TGTGCCAGCAGTGATTACATGGACGGCCAGCCCCAGCATTTT.

The rearrangement joins TRBV18 to TRBJ1-4, with D tentatively TRBD1 (5 bases). Germline CDR1 is KGHSH and CDR2 is LQKENI. The CDR3 runs to 18 residues. V shed 2 bases and J shed 6 bases, with 22 bases lying between them. CDR3: CASSPDVAGLRRDEKLFF. CDR3 coding DNA: TGTGCCAGCTCACCAGATGTTGCAGGGCTGCGGCGGGATGAAAAACTGTTTTTT.

This clonotype has at least ten counts. The CDR3 DNA reads TGTGCCAGCAGCTACAGGGGGTACGAGCAGTACTTC. Amino acid sequence: CASSYRGYEQYF. The V gene is TRBV6-5, the J gene TRBJ2-7, with 8 bases matching TRBD1. CDR1 and CDR2 from the germline V gene are MNHEY and SVGAGI. CDR3 length equals 12 residues. V trimming: 6 bases; J trimming: 4 bases; junction bases outside the gene matches: 2.

This sequence joins TRBV5-5 and TRBJ2-1; the D call may be TRBD1 or TRBD2 (5 bases each). V gave up 4 bases and J gave up 0 bases, with 11 bases separating them. Germline values: CDR1 SGHKS, CDR2 YYEKEE (reference sequence). The length of the CDR3 is 15 residues. CDR3 bases: TGTGCCAGCAGCGGCCCAGGGAGCTCCTACAATGAGCAGTTCTTC. Its translation: CASSGPGSSYNEQFF.

This clonotype was detected only a few times. The chain carries TRBV20-1 and TRBJ2-2; D is possibly TRBD1 (5 bases). Trimming took 2 bases from V and 0 from J, leaving 13 bases between them. The CDR3 length is 16 residues. CDR1 is DFQATT, CDR2 SNEGSKA, per germline (reference sequence). Written as DNA, the CDR3 is TGCAGTGCTAGACAGGGAACGGGCGCGAACACCGGGGAGCTGTTTTTT. It yields the protein CSARQGTGANTGELFF.

This clonotype has a handful of counts. The J gene is TRBJ1-1, the V gene TRBV9, with D unresolved. The CDR3 is 15 residues long. CDR1 and CDR2 from the germline V gene are SGDLS and YYNGEE. The V end lost 5 bases, the J end lost 4 bases, and 18 bases lay between the germline ends. In DNA form, the CDR3 reads TGTGCCAGCAGAGAAGACGCATCCCCGGTCACTGAAGCTTTCTTT. Amino acid sequence: CASREDASPVTEAFF.

This clonotype has a count of ten or more. This chain links TRBV12-5 with TRBJ2-1; the D gene is possibly TRBD2 (6 bases). The germline V gene encodes CDR1 LGHNT and CDR2 FRNRAP. The ends were cut back, 9 bases at V and 3 bases at J, with 12 bases in the middle. The CDR3 contains 13 residues. The CDR3, as DNA: TGTGCTAGCGCGGAGGGGAACTACAATGAGCAGTTCTTC. It is translated as CASAEGNYNEQFF.

The J gene is TRBJ2-1, the V gene TRBV5-6; D is ambiguous. The end of the DNA fits TRBJ2-5 better, so the J call may be wrong. The CDR3 has 13 amino acids. CDR1 is SGHDT and CDR2 is YYEEEE in the germline V gene. The CDR3: CASSLPTSLTQYF. The CDR3 region has the DNA TGTGCCAGCAGCTTGCCGACCTCATTGACCCAGTACTTC.

V and J are TRBV29-1 and TRBJ2-4; TRBD1 aligns across 12 bases. Trimming cost V 4 bases and J 6 bases; bases outside gene matches: 10. This CDR3 spans 16 amino acids. From germline, CDR1 is SQVTM and CDR2 ANQGSEA. The CDR3 reads CSVGGTGGPRGNIQYF. In DNA, the CDR3 is TGCAGCGTTGGGGGGACAGGGGGCCCGAGGGGAAACATTCAGTACTTC.

Of note for this clonotype: No conserved phenylalanine or tryptophan is present at the end of the CDR3, so a read error is the likely explanation. The chain carries TRBV5-5 and TRBJ1-2, with 8 bases lining up with TRBD1. This CDR3 comprises 15 residues. Germline CDR1 is SGHKS and CDR2 is YYEKEE (reference sequence). Losses at the gene ends were 4 bases for V and 8 bases for J; bases not matched to a gene: 13. The CDR3 here is CASSMEGRGLEGYTL. The CDR3 coding sequence is TGTGCCAGCAGCATGGAGGGCAGGGGGCTAGAAGGCTACACCCTC.